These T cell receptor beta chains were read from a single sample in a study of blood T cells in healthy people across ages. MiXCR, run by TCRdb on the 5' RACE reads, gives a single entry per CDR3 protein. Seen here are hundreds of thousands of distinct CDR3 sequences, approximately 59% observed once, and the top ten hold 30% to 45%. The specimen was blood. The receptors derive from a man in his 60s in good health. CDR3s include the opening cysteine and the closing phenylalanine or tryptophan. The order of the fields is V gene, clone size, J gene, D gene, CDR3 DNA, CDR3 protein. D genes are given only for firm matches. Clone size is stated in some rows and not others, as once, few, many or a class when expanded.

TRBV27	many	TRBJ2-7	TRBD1	TGTGCCAGCAGATTTGACAGGGGCAGATCCTACGAGCAGTACTTC	CASRFDRGRSYEQYF
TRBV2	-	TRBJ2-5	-	TGTGCCAGCAGTGAAGAAATGGCTGGGGGTTGGGAGACCCAGTACTTC	CASSEEMAGGWETQYF
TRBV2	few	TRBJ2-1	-	TGTGCCAGCAGTGATGGGCAGAACAATGAGCAGTTCTTC	CASSDGQNNEQFF
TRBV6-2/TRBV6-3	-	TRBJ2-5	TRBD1	TGTGCCAGCAGTTACCTACAGGGGGCCGTACAAGAGACCCAGTACTTC	CASSYLQGAVQETQYF
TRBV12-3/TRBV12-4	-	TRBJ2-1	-	TGTGCCAGCAGTCCTTCGGACAGCCTACTCTACAATGAGCAGTTCTTC	CASSPSDSLLYNEQFF
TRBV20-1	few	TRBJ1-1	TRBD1	TGCAGTGCCTTCGGACAGGGGAACACTGAAGCTTTCTTT	CSAFGQGNTEAFF
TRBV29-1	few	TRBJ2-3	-	TGCAGCGTTGAATCGTCCGGAGATACGCAGTATTTT	CSVESSGDTQYF
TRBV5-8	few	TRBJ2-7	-	TGTGCCAGCAGCTTGGAAGTGATCGAGCAGTACTTC	CASSLEVIEQYF
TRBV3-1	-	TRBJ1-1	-	TGTGCCAGCAGCCCTGATATGAACACTGAAGCTTTCTTT	CASSPDMNTEAFF
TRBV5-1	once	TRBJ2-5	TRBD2	TGCGCCAGCAGCTTGTTTTCTAGCGGGCAAGGGGGAGAGACCCAGTACTTC	CASSLFSSGQGGETQYF
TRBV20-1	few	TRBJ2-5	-	TGCAGTGCGATAGTAGAAGAGACCCAGTACTTC	CSAIVEETQYF
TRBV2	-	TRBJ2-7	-	TGTGCCAGCAGTGGGGCTAGTGCCTACGAGCAGTACTTC	CASSGASAYEQYF
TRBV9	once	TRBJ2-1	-	TGTGCCAGCAGCGCCGCGGGCGGGCCCTCCTACAATGAGCAGTTCTTC	CASSAAGGPSYNEQFF
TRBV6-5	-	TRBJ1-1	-	TGTGCCAGCAGGCAAGGACAGATTACTGAAGCTTTCTTT	CASRQGQITEAFF